A selection of T cell receptor beta chains follows, all from one sample in a study of beta chain features in type 1 diabetes. Libraries were prepared by immunoSEQ multiplex PCR; TCRdb keeps only in-frame clonotypes and omits some of them. The table lists nearly 250,000 clones, under 70% of them singletons. The sample taken for sequencing was naive CD4+ T cells from blood. The source of these receptors is a man younger than 45 in good health. The CDR3 runs from the conserved cysteine through the conserved F or W. D genes are given only for firm matches. A clone size is listed for some rows: how often the clone was seen (once, few, many), or a class if it is expanded.

j_gene	v_gene	abundance	d_gene	CDR3aa	CDR3nt
TRBJ1-1	TRBV30	once	.	CAWSVQPGAEAFF	TGTGCCTGGAGTGTACAACCAGGGGCTGAAGCTTTCTTT
TRBJ2-4	TRBV7-2	.	.	CASSPGLAKNIQYF	TGTGCCAGCAGCCCTGGGCTAGCCAAAAACATTCAGTACTTC
TRBJ1-2	TRBV30	.	.	CAWSVGRSYGYTF	TGTGCCTGGAGTGTGGGGAGATCCTATGGCTACACCTTC
TRBJ2-7	TRBV13	.	.	CASSLRAQYEQYF	TGTGCCAGCAGCTTACGGGCCCAGTACGAGCAGTACTTC
TRBJ2-3	TRBV9	.	.	CASSTQGLGTDTQYF	TGTGCCAGCAGCACCCAGGGACTTGGCACAGATACGCAGTATTTT
TRBJ2-7	TRBV28	.	.	CASSRTPRAQQYF	TGTGCCAGCAGTCGAACCCCCAGGGCCCAGCAGTACTTC
TRBJ2-1	TRBV7-2	.	TRBD2	CASSRTGGYYNEQFF	TGTGCCAGCAGCCGAACCGGGGGGTACTACAATGAGCAGTTCTTC
TRBJ2-1	TRBV30	.	TRBD2	CAWSPSGKDEQFF	TGTGCCTGGAGCCCTAGCGGAAAGGATGAGCAGTTCTTC
TRBJ2-3	TRBV7-2	few	.	CASRGGDTQYF	TGTGCCAGCAGGGGGGGCGATACGCAGTATTTT
TRBJ2-6	TRBV9	few	.	CASSRGNPGANVLTF	TGTGCCAGCAGCCGTGGCAACCCTGGGGCCAACGTCCTGACTTTC